Included here is one TCR beta chain sequence, with context. Profiling relied on immunoSEQ multiplex PCR, and the TCRdb table lists in-frame clones only, not all of them. The sample yields more than 70,000 clones, over 75% seen once. The entry originates in a study of T cell responses to AZD1222 COVID-19 vaccine. The germline V gene encodes CDR1 SGHNT and CDR2 YENEEA. The length of the CDR3 is 15 residues. Trimming removed 4 bases from V and 2 bases from J, with 9 bases in between. The TCR comes from an adult in good health. The material sequenced was peripheral blood, taken on day 0 of AZD1222 vaccination. V gene TRBV11-3 combines with J gene TRBJ2-6, with D possibly TRBD1 on 6 matching bases. The CDR3 spells CASSSGHAGANVLTF. The CDR3, as DNA: TGTGCCAGCAGCTCGGGACACGCTGGGGCCAACGTCCTGACTTTC.